The present entry profiles one T cell receptor (beta chain) with its context. No antigen is known for it. Attachment of unique molecular identifiers was made to individual cDNA molecules. TCRdb called the 5' RACE reads again in MiXCR, with one record for every CDR3 protein. The table shows around 30,000 distinct CDR3 sequences, with approximately 5% occurring only once. This CDR3 is 15 amino acids long. CDR1 is SQVTM, CDR2 ANQGSEA, per germline. The ends lost 3 bases at V and 4 bases at J; junction bases unmatched: 10. The data derive from a study of early T cells in non-severe SARS-CoV-2 infection. Study-level information: Sequencing of bulk RNA from unsorted whole blood was done, without chain pairing. Study results and caveats: VDJdb matching, biased toward anti-spike CD8 responses, missed private and CD4 specificities.

This sequence was found in an adult who was a healthcare worker with PCR-confirmed SARS-CoV-2 infection or an uninfected control (not recorded which). What was sequenced was whole blood. The chain joins TRBV29-1 to TRBJ2-3; 7 bases agree with TRBD2. The CDR3 DNA follows: TGCAGCGTTGATGAGCCCTGGGGGGGGGCAGATACGCAGTATTTT. The encoded protein is CSVDEPWGGADTQYF.